These T cell receptor beta chains were read from a single sample in a study of cytomegalovirus exposure and HLA in healthy donors. Generated by immunoSEQ multiplex PCR, the TCRdb table keeps only in-frame clones and is missing some. The sample has about 160,000 clones, roughly 86% seen once. Sequenced sample: PBMCs. All receptors come from a man aged 18 to 30 in good health and CMV-seropositive. The CDR3 runs from the conserved cysteine through the conserved F or W. Fields, in order: CDR3 length, J gene, V gene, CDR3 protein.

14,TRBJ1-1,TRBV6-5,CASSWGDLLGEAFF
16,TRBJ1-1,TRBV27,CASRRQARSSWTEAFF
16,TRBJ1-1,TRBV5-4,CASSPGQGGGHTEAFF
14,TRBJ2-5,TRBV5-1,CASSLGSGRETQYF
15,TRBJ2-2,TRBV5-1,CASSPGTMNTGELFF
15,TRBJ1-5,TRBV29-1,CSVAVAGDSNQPQHF
14,TRBJ2-1,TRBV30,CAWRTSGGYNEQFF
14,TRBJ2-7,TRBV2,CASRTDSVGYEQYF
16,TRBJ2-6,TRBV4-1,CASSERQGSGANVLTF
14,TRBJ1-2,TRBV18,CASSPEAGWYGYTF
15,TRBJ2-5,TRBV15,CATSSGLAGEETQYF
14,TRBJ1-4,TRBV4-1,CASSQQGFVEKLFF
15,TRBJ2-7,TRBV6-5,CASTKGLAGSHEQYF
17,TRBJ1-5,TRBV5-3,CARSLAWTGRRDQPQHF
18,TRBJ2-5,TRBV7-9,CASSLGLAGVRVQETQYF
13,TRBJ1-1,TRBV10-3,CATGQGRNTEAFF
15,TRBJ2-7,TRBV5-4,CASSWMGQKVYEQYF
16,TRBJ1-4,TRBV18,CASSLTGPATNEKLFF
14,TRBJ1-1,TRBV7-2,CASSLQGNRAEAFF
16,TRBJ2-7,TRBV4-2,CASSQDLTGPYYEQYF
18,TRBJ2-1,TRBV7-9,CASSLTSGSPIPYNEQFF
14,TRBJ2-5,TRBV7-6,CASSLAGVQETQYF
14,TRBJ2-1,TRBV6-4,CASSTQGFSNEQFF
14,TRBJ1-4,TRBV5-1,CASSPQGGNEKLFF
15,TRBJ2-7,TRBV7-8,CASSFPLAGVYEQYF
15,TRBJ2-7,TRBV7-6,CASSLRSGGPYEQYF
12,TRBJ2-7,TRBV11-3,CASSLALEKQYF
12,TRBJ2-7,TRBV5-1,CASSFPSSEQYF
19,TRBJ2-1,TRBV13,CASSLRGLAGVSSYNEQFF
12,TRBJ2-3,TRBV6-5,CASSSSTDTQYF
14,TRBJ2-1,TRBV30,CAWSPGYVSYEQFF
15,TRBJ1-5,TRBV7-9,CASSSDRAPRQPQHF
12,TRBJ2-1,TRBV6-1,CASSLGGTEQFF
18,TRBJ2-3,TRBV28,CASSLVGTSGRRGDTQYF
17,TRBJ2-3,TRBV5-1,CASSSLAGGSSTDTQYF
15,TRBJ1-2,TRBV18,CASSPGQGLDYGYTF